The entry below gives a single T cell receptor (beta chain) sequence along with its context. Antigen specificity is unknown. It was with a sample-barcoded 5' primer and a J-beta primer mix that a second PCR of roughly 6 to 12 cycles was run. Through a template-switch adaptor with 12 random nucleotides, each cDNA molecule received a tag. TCRdb reprocessed the 5' RACE reads via MiXCR and lists one record per CDR3 protein. The table records roughly 2 million distinct CDR3 sequences, about 49% of them present only once. The data stem from a study of blood T cells in healthy people across ages. General observations from the study: In older individuals, TCR beta diversity per million T cells was lower, falling roughly linearly with age.

The V gene end was trimmed by 6 bases and the J gene end by 5 bases; junction bases not matched to a gene: 5. This CDR3 spans 13 amino acids. The germline CDR1 and CDR2 sequences are SGHVS and FQNEAQ. The sample comprised blood. The chain carries TRBV7-8 and TRBJ1-1, with 8 bases aligning to TRBD1. The receptor's source is a woman aged 40 to 55 in good health. CDR3 sequence reads: CASRETGVTEAFF. DNA of the CDR3: TGTGCCAGCAGAGAGACAGGGGTTACTGAAGCTTTCTTT.